Below are 25 T cell receptor beta chains sequenced from a single sample in a study of blood T cell repertoires in COVID-19 (dated by TCRdb to 2020 to 2021). Library method: the immunoSEQ multiplex PCR assay. TCRdb's version of the immuneACCESS table is confined to in-frame rearrangements and falls short of the full clone set. An unresolved V gene accounts for under half of the shortfall where checked; the remainder is of unknown origin. Here the sample has 120,000 to 150,000 clones; approximately 89% occur a single time. Around 1.6% of the sample is in the top ten clones. The specimen sequenced was peripheral blood. These receptors all come from a human donor in a cohort sampled during active COVID-19.

The rearrangement uses TRBV29-1 and TRBJ1-1, with 8 nucleotides matching TRBD1. V gave up 4 bases and J gave up 5 bases; unmatched junction bases: 9. The CDR3 sequence is 14 residues long. The V gene's germline CDR1 is SQVTM and CDR2 ANQGSEA. Here the CDR3 reads CSVAGGRMGTEAFF. CDR3 bases: TGCAGCGTTGCAGGGGGCCGAATGGGAACTGAAGCTTTCTTT. The entire variable domain, with the rest obtained from reference TRBV29-1 and TRBJ1-1, is as follows: SAVISQKPSRDICQRGTSLTIQCQVDSQVTMMFWYRQQPGQSLTLIATANQGSEATYESGFVIDKFPISRPNLTFSTLTVSNMSPEDSSIYLCSVAGGRMGTEAFFGQGTRLTVV.

The chain carries TRBV5-6 and TRBJ2-5; 8 bases fit TRBD2. Trimming took 0 bases from V and 0 from J; bases not matched to a gene: 1. Per germline, CDR1 SGHDT and CDR2 YYEEEE. This CDR3 comprises 15 residues. CDR3 loop: CASSLAGGYQETQYF. The CDR3 DNA reads TGTGCCAGCAGCTTGGCGGGGGGGTACCAAGAGACCCAGTACTTC. Using reference TRBV5-6 and TRBJ2-5 for the parts outside the CDR3, the full variable domain is DAGVTQSPTHLIKTRGQQVTLRCSPKSGHDTVSWYQQALGQGPQFIFQYYEEEERQRGNFPDRFSGHQFPNYSSELNVNALLLGDSALYLCASSLAGGYQETQYFGPGTRLLVL.

The chain joins TRBV6-5 to TRBJ2-3; 9 nucleotides agree with TRBD2. The CDR3 has 15 amino acids. Germline CDR1 reads MNHEY; CDR2 reads SVGAGI. The junction had 7 bases not matched to a gene; V was cut back by 5 bases and J by 4 bases. This chain's CDR3 is CASSPPGLASDTQYF. The CDR3 DNA reads as TGTGCCAGCAGTCCTCCGGGACTAGCATCAGATACGCAGTATTTT.

This chain joins TRBV5-1 and TRBJ2-6, with 9 bases identical to TRBD2. J lost 0 bases, V lost 1 base, and 5 bases had no gene match. The CDR3 spans 18 residues. CDR1 is SGHRS, CDR2 YFSETQ, per germline. CDR3 bases: TGCGCCAGCAGCTTGCCTAGCGGGGTTAACTCTGGGGCCAACGTCCTGACTTTC. Translated, it gives CASSLPSGVNSGANVLTF.

V is TRBV5-4 and J is TRBJ2-5; TRBD1 agrees at 8 bases. Germline V CDR1 and CDR2: SGHNT, YYREEE (reference sequence). The CDR3 covers 14 residues. Trimming took 4 bases from V and 5 from J; bases not matched to a gene: 7. As DNA, the CDR3 is TGTGCCAGCAGCAGCTTTACAGGGGGGGAGACCCAGTACTTC. Amino acids: CASSSFTGGETQYF.

Here the CDR3 reads CASSSWDGAHYNEQFF. The DNA for the CDR3 is TGTGCCAGCAGTTCGTGGGATGGGGCGCATTACAATGAGCAGTTCTTC. This chain joins TRBV6-5 and TRBJ2-1, with D tentatively TRBD1 (5 bases). This CDR3 is 16 amino acids long. Trimming stripped 4 bases from V and 4 bases from J, with 17 bases between. The germline V gene has CDR1 MNHEY and CDR2 SVGAGI.

This chain uses TRBV16 with TRBJ1-2, with D possibly being TRBD1 (6 bases). Per the germline V gene, CDR1 is KGHSY and CDR2 is FQNENV. V gave up 0 bases and J gave up 7 bases, with 15 bases separating them. The CDR3 spans 15 residues. CDR3 amino acids: CASSQSSYRAGGYTF. The CDR3 DNA is TGTGCCAGCAGCCAATCGTCCTACAGGGCTGGTGGCTACACCTTC.

The genes are TRBV6-6 and TRBJ1-2; a weak D match, TRBD1 (5 bases). Trimming removed 1 base at V and 8 bases at J, with 20 bases between. This CDR3 contains 16 residues. Germline V lookup: CDR1 MNHNY, CDR2 SVGAGI (reference sequence). In DNA form, the CDR3 reads TGTGCCAGCAGTTACTTAATCCTAAGGGGCATGACGGGCTACACCTTC. The encoded protein is CASSYLILRGMTGYTF.

This clone was observed once. Other DNA sequences in this specimen translate into the identical CDR3. The chain is built from TRBV29-1 and TRBJ1-3; 9 bases are shared with TRBD1. The J segment lost 2 bases and the V segment lost 4 bases, leaving 0 bases of the junction unmatched. Looked up from germline, CDR1 is SQVTM and CDR2 is ANQGSEA. The CDR3 totals 13 residues. CDR3 loop: CSVGQGAGNTIYF. Here the CDR3 DNA reads TGCAGCGTTGGACAGGGGGCTGGAAACACCATATATTTT.

V usage is TRBV5-5 and J usage is TRBJ2-3; perhaps TRBD1 as D (6 bases). Trimming removed 2 bases at V and 4 bases at J, with 11 bases between. Germline CDR1 SGHKS, CDR2 YYEKEE (reference sequence). This CDR3 region has 14 residues. DNA for the CDR3: TGTGCCAGCAGCTTTTACAGGGCCCCAGATACGCAGTATTTT. Translation gives CASSFYRAPDTQYF.

This chain links TRBV7-2 with TRBJ2-3, with D perhaps matching TRBD2 (5 bases). Between the trimmed V and J ends, which lost 5 bases and 0 bases, there was a span of 12 bases. The CDR3 has 15 residues. Germline V CDR1 and CDR2: SGHTA, FQGNSA. The CDR3 loop reads CASSLLAFSTDTQYF. The CDR3 DNA reads as TGTGCCAGCAGCCTGTTAGCGTTTAGCACAGATACGCAGTATTTT.

CDR3 protein: CATILTGEDNSPLHF. CDR3 coding DNA: TGTGCCACCATATTGACAGGGGAGGATAATTCACCCCTCCACTTT. The V call is TRBV24-1, the J call TRBJ1-6; 8 nucleotides agree with TRBD1. V shed 8 bases, J shed 5 bases, and the junction held 7 bases outside the gene matches. Looked up from germline, CDR1 is KGHDR and CDR2 is SFDVKD. The CDR3 length is 15 residues.

This clone came up a few times. The junction departs from germline at one end; a sequencing error may be responsible. The chain links TRBV4-1 to TRBJ2-1, with D possibly matching TRBD2 (6 bases). CDR1 MGHRA and CDR2 YSYEKL come from the germline V gene. CDR3 length equals 15 residues. The CDR3 region is CASSKGLLAYNEQFF. DNA of the CDR3: TGCGCCAGCAGCAAAGGCCTACTAGCCTATAATGAGCAGTTCTTC.

J is TRBJ1-2 and V is TRBV2; 8 bases line up with TRBD1. The CDR3 has 14 residues. The J segment lost 5 bases and the V segment lost 5 bases, leaving 7 bases of the junction unmatched. CDR1 is SNHLY, CDR2 FYNNEI, per germline. The CDR3 DNA sequence: TGTGCCAGCAGTACCCAGGGGGCGGGGTATGGCTACACCTTC. The encoded protein is CASSTQGAGYGYTF.

The chain carries TRBV3-1 (or the pseudogene TRBV3-2) and TRBJ1-1; D might be TRBD1 (5 bases). The CDR3 is 15 amino acids. The V end lost 4 bases, the J end lost 2 bases, and 14 bases lay between the germline ends. Germline V gene data show CDR1 as LGHDT and CDR2 as YNNKEL (reference sequence). CDR3 sequence (DNA): TGTGCCAGCAGCCTTGGGGCCGGGGGAAACACTGAAGCTTTCTTT. Its protein is CASSLGAGGNTEAFF.

The J gene is TRBJ1-2, the V gene TRBV5-8; a weak D match, TRBD1 (6 bases). The CDR3 consists of 13 residues. V gave up 0 bases and J gave up 6 bases, with 9 bases separating them. Per germline, CDR1 SGHTS and CDR2 YDEGEE. The CDR3 nucleotides read TGTGCCAGCAGCTTGGGGGCAGGGGATGGCTACACCTTC. This encodes CASSLGAGDGYTF.

The chain carries TRBV3-1 (or the pseudogene TRBV3-2) and TRBJ2-7; no clear D gene. The CDR3 length is 12 residues. From germline, CDR1 is LGHDT and CDR2 YNNKEL (reference sequence). The V end lost 0 bases, the J end lost 2 bases, and 2 bases lay between the germline ends. The CDR3 bases are TGTGCCAGCAGCCAAGACGCCTACGAGCAGTACTTC. It is translated as CASSQDAYEQYF.

The chain links TRBV3-1 (or the pseudogene TRBV3-2) to TRBJ2-5; TRBD2 aligns across 8 bases. The CDR3 contains 15 residues. Germline CDR1 and CDR2: LGHDT and YNNKEL (reference sequence). V lost 4 bases to trimming and J lost 0 bases; unmatched junction nucleotides: 4. DNA for the CDR3: TGTGCCAGCAGCCCCGGGAGGGGCGACCAAGAGACCCAGTACTTC. This gives the protein CASSPGRGDQETQYF.

This clone has a single count. The chain is built from TRBV3-1 (or the pseudogene TRBV3-2) and TRBJ2-5; 7 nucleotides agree with TRBD2. This CDR3 has 15 residues. V shed 8 bases, J shed 1 base, and the junction held 10 bases outside the gene matches. Germline CDR1 LGHDT, CDR2 YNNKEL (reference sequence). The CDR3 region has the DNA TGTGCCAGCGGTCTTTCTTGGGGGGGCCAAGAGACCCAGTACTTC. Its translation is CASGLSWGGQETQYF.

The chain carries TRBV18 and TRBJ1-6; TRBD1 matches at 12 bases. CDR3 length: 19 residues. Germline CDR1 and CDR2: KGHSH and LQKENI. Unmatched junction bases numbered 16, after V lost 5 bases and J lost 8 bases. CDR3 amino acids: CASSSQHHGTGGRDSPLHF. As DNA, the CDR3 is TGTGCCAGCTCATCACAACATCACGGGACAGGGGGCCGTGATTCACCCCTCCACTTT.

V usage is TRBV11-2 and J usage is TRBJ2-7; no definite D call. Germline CDR1 is SGHAT and CDR2 is FQNNGV. The length of the CDR3 is 13 residues. Trimming took off 0 bases at V and 2 bases at J, with 5 bases between the two ends. The CDR3 protein is CASSLDRPYEQYF. CDR3 sequence (DNA): TGTGCCAGCAGCTTAGACAGGCCCTACGAGCAGTACTTC. Based on the CDR3 plus reference TRBV11-2 and TRBJ2-7, the full variable domain is EAGVAQSPRYKIIEKRQSVAFWCNPISGHATLYWYQQILGQGPKLLIQFQNNGVVDDSQLPKDRFSAERLKGVDSTLKIQPAKLEDSAVYLCASSLDRPYEQYFGPGTRLTVT.

Only a few counts were recorded for this clone. The V gene is TRBV5-8, the J gene TRBJ1-1, with 11 positions matching TRBD1. The CDR3 length is 13 residues. After removal of 4 bases from V and 5 bases from J, the junction contained 1 base not matched to a gene. Germline V gives CDR1 SGHTS, CDR2 YDEGEE. DNA for the CDR3: TGTGCCAGCAGCCGGGACAGGGGGACTGAAGCTTTCTTT. This gives the protein CASSRDRGTEAFF.

The V gene is TRBV5-5, the J gene TRBJ2-7; tentatively, D is TRBD2 (5 bases). The V gene lost 0 bases and the J gene lost 4 bases, with 11 bases spanning the gap. Germline V gene data show CDR1 as SGHKS and CDR2 as YYEKEE (reference sequence). CDR3 length: 14 residues. The CDR3 DNA reads as TGTGCCAGCAGCTTGGGGGCTAGCCTTTACGAGCAGTACTTC. The encoded protein is CASSLGASLYEQYF.

The chain recombines TRBV7-8 with TRBJ2-7; weak D call: TRBD1 (6 bases). This CDR3 has 12 residues. The V and J ends lost 8 bases and 2 bases respectively, with 10 bases between them. Germline values: CDR1 SGHVS, CDR2 FQNEAQ. CDR3 coding DNA: TGTGCCAGCGGACCAGGGGCCTACGAGCAGTACTTC. It yields the protein CASGPGAYEQYF.

In its sample, this clone was seen once. The V gene is TRBV2, the J gene TRBJ2-3; TRBD2 might be the D (6 bases). V was trimmed by 3 bases and J by 1 base, leaving 8 bases between them. The length of the CDR3 is 14 residues. Germline values: CDR1 SNHLY, CDR2 FYNNEI. The CDR3 DNA reads as TGTGCCAGCAGTGAGGAGGGCGGCACAGATACGCAGTATTTT. Encoded protein: CASSEEGGTDTQYF. The whole variable domain, filled in from reference TRBV2 and TRBJ2-3, reads EPEVTQTPSHQVTQMGQEVILRCVPISNHLYFYWYRQILGQKVEFLVSFYNNEISEKSEIFDDQFSVERPDGSNFTLKIRSTKLEDSAMYFCASSEEGGTDTQYFGPGTRLTVL.